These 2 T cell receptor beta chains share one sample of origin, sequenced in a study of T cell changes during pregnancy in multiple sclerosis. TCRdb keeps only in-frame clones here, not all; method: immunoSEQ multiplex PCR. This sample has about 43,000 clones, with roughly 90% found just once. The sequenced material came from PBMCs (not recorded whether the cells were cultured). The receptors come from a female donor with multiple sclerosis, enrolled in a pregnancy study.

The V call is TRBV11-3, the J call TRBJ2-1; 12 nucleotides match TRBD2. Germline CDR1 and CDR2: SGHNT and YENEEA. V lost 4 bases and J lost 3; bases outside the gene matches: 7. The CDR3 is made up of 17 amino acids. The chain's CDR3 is CASSSEATSGSYNEQFF. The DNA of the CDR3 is TGTGCCAGCAGCTCCGAAGCGACTAGCGGGAGCTACAATGAGCAGTTCTTC.

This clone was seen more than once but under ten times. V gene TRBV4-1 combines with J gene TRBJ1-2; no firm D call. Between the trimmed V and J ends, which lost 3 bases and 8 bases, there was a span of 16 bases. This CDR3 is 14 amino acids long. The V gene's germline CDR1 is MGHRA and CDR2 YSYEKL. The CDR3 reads CASSQVSTEGGYTF. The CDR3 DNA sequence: TGCGCCAGCAGCCAGGTCAGCACGGAGGGCGGCTACACCTTC.